This T cell receptor (beta chain) came from a study of shared clonotypes between healthy human individuals. CDR1 SNHLY and CDR2 FYNNEI come from the germline V gene. CDR3 length equals 16 residues. Trimming took 5 bases from V and 0 from J; bases not matched to a gene: 7. Using immunoSEQ multiplex PCR, the repertoire was profiled, and TCRdb retains in-frame clones only, with some absent. The sample yields 650,000 to 800,000 clones, just under 75% seen once. The sequenced material came from memory CD4+ T cells sorted from blood. The sample's subset: CD45RA-negative fraction. The chain is built from TRBV2 and TRBJ2-4; 7 bases line up with TRBD2. This sequence was found in a woman in her thirties in good health. CDR3 region: CASSLLASIAKNIQYF. The CDR3 DNA reads as TGTGCCAGCAGTCTACTAGCGTCAATAGCCAAAAACATTCAGTACTTC. The full variable domain, with the rest looked up from reference TRBV2 and TRBJ2-4, is EPEVTQTPSHQVTQMGQEVILRCVPISNHLYFYWYRQILGQKVEFLVSFYNNEISEKSEIFDDQFSVERPDGSNFTLKIRSTKLEDSAMYFCASSLLASIAKNIQYFGAGTRLSVL.